This T cell receptor (beta chain) was retrieved from a study of cytomegalovirus exposure and HLA in healthy donors. The count of this clone is one. No antigen is known for it. The PCR contained 60 Vbeta and 13 Jbeta primers. The data were produced by immunoSEQ multiplex PCR, yet TCRdb's version contains in-frame clones alone and is incomplete. The sample has some 35,000 clones, approximately 55% seen once. Study-level findings and limits: In a later analysis, TCR beta V- and J-gene trimming showed a link to a missense DCLRE1C variant. The authors listed 150 to 200 TCR beta chains as cytomegalovirus-associated.

V dropped 4 bases and J dropped 4; count of bases not matched to a gene: 4. Germline V gene data show CDR1 as MRHNA and CDR2 as SNTAGT. The CDR3 sequence is 15 residues long. The chain carries TRBV6-4 and TRBJ2-3, with 11 nucleotides matching TRBD1. Sequencing input: PBMCs. This TCR was sampled from a woman aged 40 to 50 in good health and CMV-seropositive. The CDR3 DNA reads as TGTGCCAGCAGTGTCACGGGACAGGGGGCAGATACGCAGTATTTT. The encoded protein is CASSVTGQGADTQYF.